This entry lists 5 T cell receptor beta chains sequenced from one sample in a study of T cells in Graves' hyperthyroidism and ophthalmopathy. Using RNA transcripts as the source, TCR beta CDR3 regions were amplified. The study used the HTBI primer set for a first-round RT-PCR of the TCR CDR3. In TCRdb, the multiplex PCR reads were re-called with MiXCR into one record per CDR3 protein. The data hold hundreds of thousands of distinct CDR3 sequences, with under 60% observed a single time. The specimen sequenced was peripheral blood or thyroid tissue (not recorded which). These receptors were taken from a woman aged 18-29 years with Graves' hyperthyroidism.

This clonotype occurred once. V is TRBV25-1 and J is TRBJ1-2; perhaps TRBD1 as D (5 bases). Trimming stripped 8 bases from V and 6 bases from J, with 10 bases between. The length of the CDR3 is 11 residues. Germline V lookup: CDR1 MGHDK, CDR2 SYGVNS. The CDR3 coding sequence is TGTGCCAGCTGGCAGGGAGATGGCTACACCTTC. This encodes CASWQGDGYTF.

CDR3 DNA: TGTGCCATCAGTGAGTTGGAGTATCGTGTGGAGCTGTTTTTT. This codes for CAISELEYRVELFF. The chain joins TRBV10-3 to TRBJ2-2, with no clear D. CDR3 size: 14 residues. Germline V gene sequence: CDR1 ENHRY, CDR2 SYGVKD. V lost 1 base and J lost 10, with 13 bases in between.

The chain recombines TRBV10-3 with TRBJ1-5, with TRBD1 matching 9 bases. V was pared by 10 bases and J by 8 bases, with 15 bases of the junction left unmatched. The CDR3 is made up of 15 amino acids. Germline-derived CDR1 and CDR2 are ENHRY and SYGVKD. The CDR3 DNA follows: TGTGCCAGCAAAAGGGGACAGGGCGGCTCGGAGCCCCAGCATTTT. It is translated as CASKRGQGGSEPQHF.

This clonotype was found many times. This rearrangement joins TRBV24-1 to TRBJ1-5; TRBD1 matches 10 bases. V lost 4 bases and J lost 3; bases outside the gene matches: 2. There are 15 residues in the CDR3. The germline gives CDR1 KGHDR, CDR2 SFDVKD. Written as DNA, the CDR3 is TGTGCCACCAGTGAAGGACAGGGGGTCAATCAGCCCCAGCATTTT. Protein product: CATSEGQGVNQPQHF.

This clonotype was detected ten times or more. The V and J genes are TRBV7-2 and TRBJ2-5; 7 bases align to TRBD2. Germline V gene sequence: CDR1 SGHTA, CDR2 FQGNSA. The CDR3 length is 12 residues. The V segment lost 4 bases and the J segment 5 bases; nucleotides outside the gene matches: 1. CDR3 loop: CASSSGGETQYF. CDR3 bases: TGTGCCAGCAGCTCGGGGGGTGAGACCCAGTACTTC.